This T cell receptor (beta chain) was profiled in a study of blood T cell repertoires in COVID-19. About the study: Researchers got acute and convalescent COVID-19 samples from the United States, Italy and Spain. In each case, the material was cDNA or gDNA derived from T cells, B-cell-depleted T cells, or PBMCs.

The germline CDR1 and CDR2 sequences are WNHNN and SYGVQD (reference sequence). This CDR3 comprises 13 residues. With 8 bases removed from V and 2 bases from J, the gap between germline ends came to 12 bases. In the original processing: From reference gene primer amplification, estimates of nucleated cell counts were derived. Some clones are missing from TCRdb's copy, which holds only in-frame ones; the method was immunoSEQ multiplex PCR. V and J calls and clone size follow that table, whereas D and trimming were derived from the DNA. The table includes some 200,000 clones, around 83% detected once. Sequencing was carried out using peripheral blood. The chain recombines TRBV10-1 with TRBJ1-1; D is perhaps TRBD1 (5 bases). The sequence came from a woman between 40 and 55 years old with acute or convalescent COVID-19. CDR3: CASRRTLNTEAFF. The CDR3, as DNA: TGCGCCAGCCGAAGGACACTAAACACTGAAGCTTTCTTT.